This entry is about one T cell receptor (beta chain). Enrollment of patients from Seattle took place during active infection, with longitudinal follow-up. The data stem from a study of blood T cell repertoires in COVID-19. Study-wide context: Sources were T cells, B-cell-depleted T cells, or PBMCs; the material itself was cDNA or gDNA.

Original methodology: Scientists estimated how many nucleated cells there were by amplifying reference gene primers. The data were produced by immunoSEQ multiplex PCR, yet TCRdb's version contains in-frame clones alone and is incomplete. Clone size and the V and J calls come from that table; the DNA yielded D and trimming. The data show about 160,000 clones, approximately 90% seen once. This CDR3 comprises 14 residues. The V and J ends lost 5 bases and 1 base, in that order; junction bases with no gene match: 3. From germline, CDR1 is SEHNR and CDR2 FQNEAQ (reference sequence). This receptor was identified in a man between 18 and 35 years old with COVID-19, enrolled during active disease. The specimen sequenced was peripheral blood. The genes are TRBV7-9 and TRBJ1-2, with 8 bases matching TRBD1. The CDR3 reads CASSVTGGNYGYTF. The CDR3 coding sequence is TGTGCCAGCAGCGTCACAGGGGGTAACTATGGCTACACCTTC.